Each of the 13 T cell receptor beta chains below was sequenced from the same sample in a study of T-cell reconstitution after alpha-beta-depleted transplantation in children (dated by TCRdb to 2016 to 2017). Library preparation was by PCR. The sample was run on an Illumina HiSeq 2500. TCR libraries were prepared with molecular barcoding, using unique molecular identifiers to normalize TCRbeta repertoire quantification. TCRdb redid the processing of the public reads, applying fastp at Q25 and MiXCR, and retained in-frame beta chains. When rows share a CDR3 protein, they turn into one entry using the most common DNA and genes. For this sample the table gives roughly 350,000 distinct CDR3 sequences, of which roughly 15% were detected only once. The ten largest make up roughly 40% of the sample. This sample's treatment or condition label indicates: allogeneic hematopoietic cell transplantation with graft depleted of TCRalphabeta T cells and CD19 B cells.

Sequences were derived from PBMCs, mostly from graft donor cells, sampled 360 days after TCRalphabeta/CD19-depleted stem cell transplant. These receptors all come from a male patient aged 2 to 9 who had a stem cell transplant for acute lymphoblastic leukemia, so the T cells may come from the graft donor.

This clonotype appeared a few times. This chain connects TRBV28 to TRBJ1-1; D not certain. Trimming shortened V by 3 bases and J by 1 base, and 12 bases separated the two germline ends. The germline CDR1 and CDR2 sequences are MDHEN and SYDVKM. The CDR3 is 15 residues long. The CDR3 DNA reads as TGTGCCAGCAGTTTCCTTCCGTCTGGGAACACTGAAGCTTTCTTT. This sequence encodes CASSFLPSGNTEAFF.

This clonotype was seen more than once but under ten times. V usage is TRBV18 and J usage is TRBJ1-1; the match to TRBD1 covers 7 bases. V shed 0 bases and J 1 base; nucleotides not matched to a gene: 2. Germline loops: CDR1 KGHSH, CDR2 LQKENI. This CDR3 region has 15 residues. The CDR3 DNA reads TGTGCCAGCTCACCACCGGGACAGTGGAACACTGAAGCTTTCTTT. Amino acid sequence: CASSPPGQWNTEAFF.

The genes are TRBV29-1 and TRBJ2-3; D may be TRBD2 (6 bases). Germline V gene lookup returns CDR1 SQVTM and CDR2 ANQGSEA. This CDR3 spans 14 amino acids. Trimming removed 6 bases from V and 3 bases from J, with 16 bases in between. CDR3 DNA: TGCAGCGTCAAGCGGGCCCGGATTACAGATACGCAGTATTTT. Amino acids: CSVKRARITDTQYF.

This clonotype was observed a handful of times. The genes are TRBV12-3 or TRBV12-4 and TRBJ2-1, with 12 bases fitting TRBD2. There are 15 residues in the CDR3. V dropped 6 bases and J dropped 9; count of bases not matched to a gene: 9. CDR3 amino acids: CASRGRLAGEGEQFF. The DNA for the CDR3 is TGTGCCAGCAGGGGTCGACTAGCGGGAGAAGGTGAGCAGTTCTTC.

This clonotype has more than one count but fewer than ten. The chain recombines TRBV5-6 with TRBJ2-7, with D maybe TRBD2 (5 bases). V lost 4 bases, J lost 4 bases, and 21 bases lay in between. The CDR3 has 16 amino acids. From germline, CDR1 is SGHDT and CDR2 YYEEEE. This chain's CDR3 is CASSLAGPSSAYEQYF. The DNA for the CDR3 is TGTGCCAGCAGCCTAGCCGGGCCATCGTCCGCGTACGAGCAGTACTTC. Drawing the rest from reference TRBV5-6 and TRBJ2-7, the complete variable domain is DAGVTQSPTHLIKTRGQQVTLRCSPKSGHDTVSWYQQALGQGPQFIFQYYEEEERQRGNFPDRFSGHQFPNYSSELNVNALLLGDSALYLCASSLAGPSSAYEQYFGPGTRLTVT.

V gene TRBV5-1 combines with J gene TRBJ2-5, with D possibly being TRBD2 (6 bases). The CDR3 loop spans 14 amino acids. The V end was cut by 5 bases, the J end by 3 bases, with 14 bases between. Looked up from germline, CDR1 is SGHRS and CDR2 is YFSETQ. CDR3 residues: CASRRERVEETQYF. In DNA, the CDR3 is TGCGCCAGCAGACGGGAGCGCGTGGAAGAGACCCAGTACTTC.

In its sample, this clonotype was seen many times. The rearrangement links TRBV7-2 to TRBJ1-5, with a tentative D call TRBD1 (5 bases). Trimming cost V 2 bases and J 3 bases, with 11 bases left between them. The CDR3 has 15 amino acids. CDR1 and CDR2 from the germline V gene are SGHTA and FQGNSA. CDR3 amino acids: CASSLNMGVNQPQHF. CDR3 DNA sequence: TGTGCCAGCAGCTTAAACATGGGGGTCAATCAGCCCCAGCATTTT.

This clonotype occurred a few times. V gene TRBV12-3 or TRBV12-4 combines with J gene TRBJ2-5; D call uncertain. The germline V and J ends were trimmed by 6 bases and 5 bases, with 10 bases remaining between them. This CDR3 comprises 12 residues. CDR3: CASSELGETQYF. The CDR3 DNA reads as TGTGCCAGCAGCGAACTGGGCGAGACCCAGTACTTC.

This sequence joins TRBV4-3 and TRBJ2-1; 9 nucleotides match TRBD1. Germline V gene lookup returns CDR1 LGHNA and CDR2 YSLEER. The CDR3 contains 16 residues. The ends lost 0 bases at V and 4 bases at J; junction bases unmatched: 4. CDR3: CASSQETGGSYNEQFF. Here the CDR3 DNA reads TGCGCCAGCAGCCAAGAGACAGGGGGATCGTACAATGAGCAGTTCTTC.

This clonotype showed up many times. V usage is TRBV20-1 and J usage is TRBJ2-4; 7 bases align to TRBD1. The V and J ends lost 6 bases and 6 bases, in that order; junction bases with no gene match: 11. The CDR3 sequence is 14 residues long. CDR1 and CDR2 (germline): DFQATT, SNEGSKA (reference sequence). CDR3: CSALDRLVGNIQYF. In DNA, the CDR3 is TGCAGTGCGCTGGACAGGCTAGTGGGAAACATTCAGTACTTC.

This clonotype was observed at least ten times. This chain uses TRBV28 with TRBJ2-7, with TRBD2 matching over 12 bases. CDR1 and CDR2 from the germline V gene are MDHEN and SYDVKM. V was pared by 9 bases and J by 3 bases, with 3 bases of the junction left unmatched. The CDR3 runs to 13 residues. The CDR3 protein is CASKLAGGYEQYF. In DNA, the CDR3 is TGTGCCAGTAAACTAGCGGGAGGCTACGAGCAGTACTTC.

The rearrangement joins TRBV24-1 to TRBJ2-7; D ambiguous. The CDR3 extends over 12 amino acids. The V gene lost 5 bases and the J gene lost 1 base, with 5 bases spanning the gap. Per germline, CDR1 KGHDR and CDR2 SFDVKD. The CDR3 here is CATSGVSYEQYF. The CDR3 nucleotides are TGTGCCACCAGTGGGGTATCCTACGAGCAGTACTTC.

The DNA for the CDR3 is TGTGCCATCAGTGAGATGGGTGCAGACGGGGCGACTGCCTACGAGCAGTACTTC. Its protein product is CAISEMGADGATAYEQYF. The V gene is TRBV10-3, the J gene TRBJ2-7; either TRBD1 or TRBD2 may supply D (5 bases each). Germline V gene data show CDR1 as ENHRY and CDR2 as SYGVKD. V lost 2 bases, J lost 2 bases, and 22 bases lay in between. This CDR3 is 18 amino acids long.